The T cell receptor (beta chain) under discussion was sequenced for a study of T cell repertoires in cytomegalovirus infection. Study-level background: Public TCR beta signatures indicated both CMV infection and matching HLA type.

Germline values: CDR1 SGHTA, CDR2 FQGNSA. The CDR3 runs to 18 residues. Trimming took 2 bases from V and 0 from J, leaving 17 bases between them. Study results and caveats: Based on cumulative public TCR beta family frequency, carriers of CMV plus the relevant HLA were identified. CMV-specific TCR beta clonotypes restricted by HLA-C were the ones dominating the ex vivo response.

TCRdb itself ran the reads through MiXCR, one entry per CDR3 protein. The sample includes approximately 400,000 distinct CDR3 sequences, approximately 32% seen only once; the top ten take about 13%. This clonotype was counted ten times or more. Antigen: not known. The rearrangement joins TRBV7-2 to TRBJ2-4, with a weak D call TRBD1 (5 bases). The sample was PBMCs. The origin of this receptor is a human donor in good health (CMV status not recorded). Some clones in this sample may be carry-over from other donors' samples. This chain's CDR3 is CASSLMSQGPLAKNIQYF. CDR3 nucleotides: TGTGCCAGCAGCTTAATGTCGCAGGGCCCTCTAGCCAAAAACATTCAGTACTTC.